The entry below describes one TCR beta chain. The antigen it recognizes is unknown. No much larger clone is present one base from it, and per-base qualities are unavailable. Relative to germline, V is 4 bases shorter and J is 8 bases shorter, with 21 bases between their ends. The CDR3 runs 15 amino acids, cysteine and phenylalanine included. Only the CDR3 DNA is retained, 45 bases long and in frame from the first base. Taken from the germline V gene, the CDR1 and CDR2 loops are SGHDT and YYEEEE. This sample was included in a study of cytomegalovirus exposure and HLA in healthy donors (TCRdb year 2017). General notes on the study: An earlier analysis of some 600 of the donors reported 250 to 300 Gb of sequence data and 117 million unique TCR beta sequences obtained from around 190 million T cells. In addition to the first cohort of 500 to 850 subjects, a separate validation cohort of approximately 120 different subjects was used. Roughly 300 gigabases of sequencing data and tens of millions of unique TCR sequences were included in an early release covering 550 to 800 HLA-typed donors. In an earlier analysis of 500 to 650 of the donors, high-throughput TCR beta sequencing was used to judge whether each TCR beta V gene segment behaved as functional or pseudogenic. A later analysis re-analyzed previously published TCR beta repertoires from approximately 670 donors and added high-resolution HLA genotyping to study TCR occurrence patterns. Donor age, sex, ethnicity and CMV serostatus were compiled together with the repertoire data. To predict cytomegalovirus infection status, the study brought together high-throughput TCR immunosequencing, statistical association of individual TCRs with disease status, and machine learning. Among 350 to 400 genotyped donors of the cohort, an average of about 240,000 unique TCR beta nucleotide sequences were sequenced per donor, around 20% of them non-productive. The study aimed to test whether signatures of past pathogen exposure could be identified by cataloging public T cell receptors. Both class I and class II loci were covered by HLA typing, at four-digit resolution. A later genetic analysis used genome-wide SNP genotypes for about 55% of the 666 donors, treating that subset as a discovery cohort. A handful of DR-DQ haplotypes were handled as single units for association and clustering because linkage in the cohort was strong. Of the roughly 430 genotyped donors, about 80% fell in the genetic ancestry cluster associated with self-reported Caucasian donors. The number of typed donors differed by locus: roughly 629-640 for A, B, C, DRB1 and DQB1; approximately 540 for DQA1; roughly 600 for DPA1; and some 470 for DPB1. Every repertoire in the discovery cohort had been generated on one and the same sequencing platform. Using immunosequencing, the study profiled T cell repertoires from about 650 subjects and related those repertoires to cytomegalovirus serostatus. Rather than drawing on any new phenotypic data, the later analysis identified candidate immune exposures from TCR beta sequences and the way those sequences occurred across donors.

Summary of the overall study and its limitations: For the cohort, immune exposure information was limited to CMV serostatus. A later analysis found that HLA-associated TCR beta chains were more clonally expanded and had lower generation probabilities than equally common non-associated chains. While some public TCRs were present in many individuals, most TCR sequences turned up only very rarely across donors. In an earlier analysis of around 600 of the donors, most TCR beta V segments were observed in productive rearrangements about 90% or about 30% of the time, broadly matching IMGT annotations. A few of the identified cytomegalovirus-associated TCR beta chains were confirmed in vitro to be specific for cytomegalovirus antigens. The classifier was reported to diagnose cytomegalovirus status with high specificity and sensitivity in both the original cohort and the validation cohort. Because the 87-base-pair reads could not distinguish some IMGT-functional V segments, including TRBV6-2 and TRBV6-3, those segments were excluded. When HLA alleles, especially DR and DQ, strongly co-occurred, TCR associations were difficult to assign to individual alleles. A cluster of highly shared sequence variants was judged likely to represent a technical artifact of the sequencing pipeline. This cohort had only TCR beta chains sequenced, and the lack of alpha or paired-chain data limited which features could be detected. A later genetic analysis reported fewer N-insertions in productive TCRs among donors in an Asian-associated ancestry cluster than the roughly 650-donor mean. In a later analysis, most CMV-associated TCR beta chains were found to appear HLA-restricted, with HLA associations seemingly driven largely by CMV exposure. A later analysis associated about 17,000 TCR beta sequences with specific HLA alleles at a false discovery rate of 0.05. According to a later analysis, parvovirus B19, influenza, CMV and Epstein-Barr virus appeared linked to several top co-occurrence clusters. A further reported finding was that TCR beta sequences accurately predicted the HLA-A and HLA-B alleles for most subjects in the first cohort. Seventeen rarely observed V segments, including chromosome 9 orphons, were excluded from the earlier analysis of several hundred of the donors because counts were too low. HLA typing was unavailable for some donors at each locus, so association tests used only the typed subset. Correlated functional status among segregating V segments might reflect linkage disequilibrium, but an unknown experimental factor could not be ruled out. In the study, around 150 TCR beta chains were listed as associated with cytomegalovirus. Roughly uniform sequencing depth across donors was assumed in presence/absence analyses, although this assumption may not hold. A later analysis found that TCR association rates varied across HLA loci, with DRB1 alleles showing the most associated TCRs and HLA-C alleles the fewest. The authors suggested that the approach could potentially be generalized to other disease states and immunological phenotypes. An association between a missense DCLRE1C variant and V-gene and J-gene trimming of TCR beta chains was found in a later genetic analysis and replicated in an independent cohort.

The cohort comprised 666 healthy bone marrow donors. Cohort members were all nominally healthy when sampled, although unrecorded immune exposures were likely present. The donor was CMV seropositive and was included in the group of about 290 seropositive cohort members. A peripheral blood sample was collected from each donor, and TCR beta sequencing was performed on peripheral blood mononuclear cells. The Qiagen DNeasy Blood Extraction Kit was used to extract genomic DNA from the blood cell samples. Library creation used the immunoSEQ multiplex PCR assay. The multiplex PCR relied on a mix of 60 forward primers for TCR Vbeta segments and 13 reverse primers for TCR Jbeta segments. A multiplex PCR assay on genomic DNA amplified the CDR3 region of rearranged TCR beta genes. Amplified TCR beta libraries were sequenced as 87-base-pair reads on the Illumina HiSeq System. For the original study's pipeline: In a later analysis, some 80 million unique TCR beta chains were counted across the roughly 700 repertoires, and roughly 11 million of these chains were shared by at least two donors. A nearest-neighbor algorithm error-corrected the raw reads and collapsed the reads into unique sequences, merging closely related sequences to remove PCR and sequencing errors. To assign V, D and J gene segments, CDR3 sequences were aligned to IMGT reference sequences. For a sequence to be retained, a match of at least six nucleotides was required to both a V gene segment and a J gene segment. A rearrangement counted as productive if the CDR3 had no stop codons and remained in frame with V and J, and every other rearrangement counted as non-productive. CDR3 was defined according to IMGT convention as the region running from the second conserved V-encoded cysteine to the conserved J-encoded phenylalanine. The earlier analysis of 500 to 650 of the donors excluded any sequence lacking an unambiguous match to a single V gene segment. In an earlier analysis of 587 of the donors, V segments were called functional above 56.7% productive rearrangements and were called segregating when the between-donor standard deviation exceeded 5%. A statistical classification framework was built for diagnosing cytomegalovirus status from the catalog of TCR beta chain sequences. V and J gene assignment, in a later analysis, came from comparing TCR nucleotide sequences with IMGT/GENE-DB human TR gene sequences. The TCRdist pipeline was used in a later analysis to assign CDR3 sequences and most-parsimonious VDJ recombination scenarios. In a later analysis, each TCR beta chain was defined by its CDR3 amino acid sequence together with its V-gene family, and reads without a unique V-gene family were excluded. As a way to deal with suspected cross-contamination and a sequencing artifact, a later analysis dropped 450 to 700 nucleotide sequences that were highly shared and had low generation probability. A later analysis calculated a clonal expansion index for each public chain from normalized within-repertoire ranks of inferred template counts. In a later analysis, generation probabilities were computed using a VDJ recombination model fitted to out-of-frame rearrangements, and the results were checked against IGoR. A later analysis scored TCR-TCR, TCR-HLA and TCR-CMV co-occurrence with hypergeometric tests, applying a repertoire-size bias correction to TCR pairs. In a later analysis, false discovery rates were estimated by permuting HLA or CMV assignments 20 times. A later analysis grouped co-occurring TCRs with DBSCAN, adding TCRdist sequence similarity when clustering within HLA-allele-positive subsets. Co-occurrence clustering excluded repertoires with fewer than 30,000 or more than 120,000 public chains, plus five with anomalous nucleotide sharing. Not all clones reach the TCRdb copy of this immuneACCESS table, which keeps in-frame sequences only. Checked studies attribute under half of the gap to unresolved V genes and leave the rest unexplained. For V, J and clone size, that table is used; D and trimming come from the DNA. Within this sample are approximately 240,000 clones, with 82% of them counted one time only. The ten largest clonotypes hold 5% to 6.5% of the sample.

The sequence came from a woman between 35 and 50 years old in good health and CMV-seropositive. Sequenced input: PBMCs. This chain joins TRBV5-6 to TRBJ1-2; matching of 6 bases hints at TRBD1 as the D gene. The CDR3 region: CASSPGQRSMGGYTF. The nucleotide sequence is TGTGCCAGCAGCCCCGGACAGAGGAGTATGGGGGGCTACACCTTC. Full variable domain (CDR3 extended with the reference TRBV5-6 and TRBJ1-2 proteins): DAGVTQSPTHLIKTRGQQVTLRCSPKSGHDTVSWYQQALGQGPQFIFQYYEEEERQRGNFPDRFSGHQFPNYSSELNVNALLLGDSALYLCASSPGQRSMGGYTFGSGTRLTVV.